Each of the 7 T cell receptor beta chains below was sequenced from the same sample in a study of HIV-infected patients and healthy controls. 400 to 550 ng RNA was reverse transcribed with alpha and beta constant-region primers. Alpha and beta chain libraries were made separately by chain-specific third strand synthesis with multiplexing indices. Via MiXCR, TCRdb re-called the 5' RACE reads, giving one row per CDR3 protein. The sample has about 6,500 distinct CDR3 sequences, roughly 7.4% seen once; the top ten hold 16%. Follow-up blood was drawn about 14 weeks, roughly three months, after antiretroviral therapy began. The repertoire came from unfractionated whole blood and reflected all unsorted peripheral T cells. The source material was blood, sampled during antiretroviral therapy. Every receptor here comes from an adult with HIV infection.

The chain recombines TRBV7-2 with TRBJ2-3, with 9 bases matching TRBD2. The V gene's germline CDR1 is SGHTA and CDR2 FQGNSA. The CDR3 covers 14 residues. Trimming at V came to 3 bases and at J to 3 bases, leaving 1 base not matched to a gene. The CDR3 coding sequence is TGTGCCAGCAGCTTGGCGGGAGGGACAGATACGCAGTATTTT. Translating it yields CASSLAGGTDTQYF.

This clonotype is deemed medium-sized. The V call is TRBV20-1, the J call TRBJ2-1; 9 nucleotides agree with TRBD2. The CDR3 is 19 amino acids. Germline V gene sequence: CDR1 DFQATT, CDR2 SNEGSKA (reference sequence). V lost 5 bases to trimming and J lost 1 base; unmatched junction nucleotides: 18. CDR3 coding DNA: TGCAGTGCTTTCTTTAACGGACTAGCGAACCAGGGATCCTACAATGAGCAGTTCTTC. Protein: CSAFFNGLANQGSYNEQFF.

Relative to its sample, this clonotype is medium-sized (0.01 to 0.1%). V gene TRBV7-2 combines with J gene TRBJ2-6; 7 nucleotides match TRBD2. The CDR3 runs 16 residues. The germline V gene has CDR1 SGHTA and CDR2 FQGNSA. J gave up 4 bases and V 7 bases, and 10 bases lay outside the gene matches. CDR3 DNA: TGTGCCAGCAACGGCGGGGGTTTTTCCGGGGCCAACGTCCTGACTTTC. Translated: CASNGGGFSGANVLTF.

This clonotype ranks as medium-sized. The chain uses TRBV30 and TRBJ2-1, with 9 bases fitting TRBD2. Trimming at V came to 7 bases and at J to 7 bases, leaving 8 bases not matched to a gene. Germline V gene sequence: CDR1 GTSNPN, CDR2 SVGIG (reference sequence). The CDR3 covers 13 residues. The CDR3 DNA sequence: TGTGCCTTGGGAACTAGCGGGTTGAATGAGCAGTTCTTC. Its translation is CALGTSGLNEQFF. The complete variable domain, with remaining parts taken from reference TRBV30 and TRBJ2-1, reads SQTIHQWPATLVQPVGSPLSLECTVEGTSNPNLYWYRQAAGRGLQLLFYSVGIGQISSEVPQNLSASRPQDRQFILSSKKLLLSDSGFYLCALGTSGLNEQFFGPGTRLTVL.

This clonotype occurred a few times. V and J are TRBV2 and TRBJ1-5; D is perhaps TRBD1 (5 bases). This CDR3 is 14 amino acids long. V was pared by 3 bases and J by 3 bases, with 9 bases between. Per germline, CDR1 SNHLY and CDR2 FYNNEI. The CDR3 region has the DNA TGTGCCAGCAGTGAGTCAGGGTTCAATCAGCCCCAGCATTTT. This translates into CASSESGFNQPQHF.

This clonotype occurred many times. The V and J genes are TRBV4-1 and TRBJ1-6, with D unclear. Germline CDR1 reads MGHRA; CDR2 reads YSYEKL. Trimming stripped 0 bases from V and 14 bases from J, with 11 bases between. The CDR3 has 13 residues. CDR3 nucleotides: TGCGCCAGCAGCCAAGAAGGCCTTAGGGCCCTCCACTTT. Protein product: CASSQEGLRALHF.

By proportion, this clonotype is medium-sized. This chain connects TRBV12-3 or TRBV12-4 to TRBJ1-4; 9 bases map to TRBD1. The CDR3 is 14 residues long. V lost 5 bases to trimming and J lost 7 bases; unmatched junction nucleotides: 5. CDR3 region: CASSLQGAIEKLFF. Here the CDR3 DNA reads TGTGCCAGCAGTCTACAGGGGGCGATTGAAAAACTGTTTTTT.